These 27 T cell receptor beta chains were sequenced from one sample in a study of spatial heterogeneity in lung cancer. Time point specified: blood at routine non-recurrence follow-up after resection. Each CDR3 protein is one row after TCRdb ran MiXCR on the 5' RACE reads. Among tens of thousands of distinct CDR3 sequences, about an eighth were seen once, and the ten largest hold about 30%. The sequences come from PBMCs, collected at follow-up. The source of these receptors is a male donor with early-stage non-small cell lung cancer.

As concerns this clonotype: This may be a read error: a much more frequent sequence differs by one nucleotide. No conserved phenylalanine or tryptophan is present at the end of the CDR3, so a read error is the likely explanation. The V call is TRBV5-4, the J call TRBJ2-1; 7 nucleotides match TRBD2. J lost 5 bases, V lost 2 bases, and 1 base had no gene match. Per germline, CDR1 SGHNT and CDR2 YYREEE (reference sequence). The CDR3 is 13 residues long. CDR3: CASSFGTNNEQFL. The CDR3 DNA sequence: TGTGCCAGCAGCTTTGGGACTAACAATGAGCAGTTCTTG.

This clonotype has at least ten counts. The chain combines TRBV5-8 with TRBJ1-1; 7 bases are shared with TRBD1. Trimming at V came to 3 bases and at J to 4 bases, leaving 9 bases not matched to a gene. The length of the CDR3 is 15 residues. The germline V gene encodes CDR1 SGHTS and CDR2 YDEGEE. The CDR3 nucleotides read TGTGCCAGCAGCTCACCGGGACAGTGGGCCACTGAAGCTTTCTTT. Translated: CASSSPGQWATEAFF.

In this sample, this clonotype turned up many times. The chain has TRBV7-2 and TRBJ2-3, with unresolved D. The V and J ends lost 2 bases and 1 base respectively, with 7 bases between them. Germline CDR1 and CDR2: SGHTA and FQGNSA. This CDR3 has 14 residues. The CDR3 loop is CASSLTRGTDTQYF. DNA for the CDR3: TGTGCCAGCAGCTTAACACGGGGCACAGATACGCAGTATTTT.

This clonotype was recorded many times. CDR3: CASSPASSLGYTQYF. The CDR3 bases are TGCGCCAGCAGCCCGGCTAGCAGTCTGGGTTATACGCAGTATTTT. J is TRBJ2-3 and V is TRBV5-1; perhaps TRBD2 as D (5 bases). V was cut by 4 bases and J by 7 bases, with 19 bases left in between. Germline V gene data show CDR1 as SGHRS and CDR2 as YFSETQ. The CDR3 is made up of 15 amino acids.

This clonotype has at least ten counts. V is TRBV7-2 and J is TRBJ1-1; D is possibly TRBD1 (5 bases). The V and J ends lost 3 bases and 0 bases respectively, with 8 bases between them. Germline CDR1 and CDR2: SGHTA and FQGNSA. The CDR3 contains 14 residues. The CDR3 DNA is TGTGCCAGCAGCTTTGGACATTTGAACACTGAAGCTTTCTTT. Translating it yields CASSFGHLNTEAFF.

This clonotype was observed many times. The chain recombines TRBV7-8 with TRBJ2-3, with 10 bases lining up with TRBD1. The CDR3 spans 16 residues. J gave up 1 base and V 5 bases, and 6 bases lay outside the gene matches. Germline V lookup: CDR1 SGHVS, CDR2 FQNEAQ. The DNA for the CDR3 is TGTGCCAGCAGCAACCGACAGGGGGCTGGCACAGATACGCAGTATTTT. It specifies CASSNRQGAGTDTQYF.

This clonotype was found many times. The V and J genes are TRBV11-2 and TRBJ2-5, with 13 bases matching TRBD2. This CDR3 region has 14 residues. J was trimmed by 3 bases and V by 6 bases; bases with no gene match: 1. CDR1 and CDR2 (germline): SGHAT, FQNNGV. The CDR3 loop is CASRGTSGEETQYF. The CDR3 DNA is TGTGCCAGCAGGGGGACTAGCGGGGAAGAGACCCAGTACTTC. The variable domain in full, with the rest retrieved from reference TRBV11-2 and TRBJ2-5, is EAGVAQSPRYKIIEKRQSVAFWCNPISGHATLYWYQQILGQGPKLLIQFQNNGVVDDSQLPKDRFSAERLKGVDSTLKIQPAKLEDSAVYLCASRGTSGEETQYFGPGTRLLVL.

DNA for the CDR3: TGCAGTGCTAGCCCGACCGGGACTAGCGGGTACGAGCAGTACTTC. Protein sequence: CSASPTGTSGYEQYF. The chain joins TRBV20-1 to TRBJ2-7; 12 bases agree with TRBD2. The CDR3 spans 15 residues. Germline CDR1 DFQATT, CDR2 SNEGSKA (reference sequence). The J segment lost 4 bases and the V segment lost 3 bases, leaving 7 bases of the junction unmatched.

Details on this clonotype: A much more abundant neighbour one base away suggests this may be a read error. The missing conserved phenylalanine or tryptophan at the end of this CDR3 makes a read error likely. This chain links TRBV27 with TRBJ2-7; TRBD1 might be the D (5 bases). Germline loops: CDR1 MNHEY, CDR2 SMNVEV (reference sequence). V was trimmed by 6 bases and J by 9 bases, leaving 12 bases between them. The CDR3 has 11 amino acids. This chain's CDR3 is CASSPVQGQYS. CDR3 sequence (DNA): TGTGCCAGCAGCCCGGTCCAGGGGCAGTACTCC.

The DNA of the CDR3 is TGTGCCAGCTCACCAGACAGCTCTGGAAACACCATATATTTT. This codes for CASSPDSSGNTIYF. The V call is TRBV18, the J call TRBJ1-3, with D possibly matching TRBD1 (5 bases). CDR1 and CDR2 (germline): KGHSH, LQKENI. The V end was cut by 2 bases, the J end by 0 bases, with 5 bases between. The CDR3 length is 14 residues.

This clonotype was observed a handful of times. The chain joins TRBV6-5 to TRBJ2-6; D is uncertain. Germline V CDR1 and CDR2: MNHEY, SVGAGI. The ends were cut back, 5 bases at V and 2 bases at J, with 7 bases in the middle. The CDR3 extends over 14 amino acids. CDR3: CASSPSTGANVLTF. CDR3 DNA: TGTGCCAGCAGTCCGAGTACTGGGGCCAACGTCCTGACTTTC.

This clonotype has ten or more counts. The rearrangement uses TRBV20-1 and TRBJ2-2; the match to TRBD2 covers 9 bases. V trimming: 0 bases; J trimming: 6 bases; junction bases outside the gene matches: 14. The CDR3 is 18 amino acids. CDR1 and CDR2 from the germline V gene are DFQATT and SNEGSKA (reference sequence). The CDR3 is CSARDPTLGREGPGELFF. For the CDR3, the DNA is TGCAGTGCTAGAGATCCCACCCTGGGGCGGGAGGGCCCCGGGGAGCTGTTTTTT.

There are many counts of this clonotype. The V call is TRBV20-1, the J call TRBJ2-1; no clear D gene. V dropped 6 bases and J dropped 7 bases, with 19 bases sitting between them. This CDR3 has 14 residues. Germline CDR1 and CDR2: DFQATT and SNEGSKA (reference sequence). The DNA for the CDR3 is TGCAGTGCACCACGTCCCCCGGGCCTAAATGAGCAGTTCTTC. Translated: CSAPRPPGLNEQFF.

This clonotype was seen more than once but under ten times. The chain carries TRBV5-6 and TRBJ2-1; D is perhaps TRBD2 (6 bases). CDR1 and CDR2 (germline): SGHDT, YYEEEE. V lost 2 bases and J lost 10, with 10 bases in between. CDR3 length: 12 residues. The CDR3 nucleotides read TGTGCCAGCAGCTTACTCGGAGGGGAGCAGTTCTTC. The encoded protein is CASSLLGGEQFF.

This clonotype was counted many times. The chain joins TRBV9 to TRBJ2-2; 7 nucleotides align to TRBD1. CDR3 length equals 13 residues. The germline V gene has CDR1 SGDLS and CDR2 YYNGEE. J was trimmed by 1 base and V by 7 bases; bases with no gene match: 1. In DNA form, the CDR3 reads TGTGCCAGCGGGACAGAGAACACCGGGGAGCTGTTTTTT. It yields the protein CASGTENTGELFF.

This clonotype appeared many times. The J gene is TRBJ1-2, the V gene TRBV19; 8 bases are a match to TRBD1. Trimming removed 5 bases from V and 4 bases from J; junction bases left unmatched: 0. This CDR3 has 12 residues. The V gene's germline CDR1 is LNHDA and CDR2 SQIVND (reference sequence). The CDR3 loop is CASSGQGYGYTF. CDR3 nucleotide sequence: TGTGCCAGTAGTGGACAGGGCTATGGCTACACCTTC.

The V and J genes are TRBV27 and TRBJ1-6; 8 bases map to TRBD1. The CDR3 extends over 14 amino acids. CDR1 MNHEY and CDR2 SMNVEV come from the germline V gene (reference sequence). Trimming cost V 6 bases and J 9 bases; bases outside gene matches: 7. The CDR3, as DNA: TGTGCCAGCAGCACAGGGGGTAACAGTTCACCCCTCCACTTT. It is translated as CASSTGGNSSPLHF.

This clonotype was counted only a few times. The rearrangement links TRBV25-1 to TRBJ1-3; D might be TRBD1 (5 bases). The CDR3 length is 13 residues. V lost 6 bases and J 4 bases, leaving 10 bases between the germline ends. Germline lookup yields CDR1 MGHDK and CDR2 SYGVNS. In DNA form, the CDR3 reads TGTGCCAGCAGCCCTACAGGAGGAAACACCATATATTTT. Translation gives CASSPTGGNTIYF. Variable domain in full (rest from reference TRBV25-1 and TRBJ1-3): EADIYQTPRYLVIGTGKKITLECSQTMGHDKMYWYQQDPGMELHLIHYSYGVNSTEKGDLSSESTVSRIRTEHFPLTLESARPSHTSQYLCASSPTGGNTIYFGEGSWLTVV.

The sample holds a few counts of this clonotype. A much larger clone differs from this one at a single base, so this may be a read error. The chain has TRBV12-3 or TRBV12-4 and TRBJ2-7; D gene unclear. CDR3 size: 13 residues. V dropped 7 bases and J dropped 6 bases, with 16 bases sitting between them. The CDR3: CASNISRGREQYF. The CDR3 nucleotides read TGTGCCAGCAACATCTCGAGAGGTCGCGAGCAGTACTTC.

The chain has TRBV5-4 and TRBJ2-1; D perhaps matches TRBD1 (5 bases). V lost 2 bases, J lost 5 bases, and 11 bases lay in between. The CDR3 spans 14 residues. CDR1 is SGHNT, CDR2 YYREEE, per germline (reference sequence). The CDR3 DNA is TGTGCCAGCAGCTTCTACGACAGAAACAATGAGCAGTTCTTC. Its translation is CASSFYDRNNEQFF. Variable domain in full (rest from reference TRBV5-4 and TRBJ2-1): ETGVTQSPTHLIKTRGQQVTLRCSSQSGHNTVSWYQQALGQGPQFIFQYYREEENGRGNFPPRFSGLQFPNYSSELNVNALELDDSALYLCASSFYDRNNEQFFGPGTRLTVL.

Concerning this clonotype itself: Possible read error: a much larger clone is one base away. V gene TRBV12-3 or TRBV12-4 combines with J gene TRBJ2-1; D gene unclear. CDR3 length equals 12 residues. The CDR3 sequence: CDSSFVENEQFF. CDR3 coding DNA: TGTGACAGCAGTTTTGTGGAGAACGAGCAGTTCTTC.

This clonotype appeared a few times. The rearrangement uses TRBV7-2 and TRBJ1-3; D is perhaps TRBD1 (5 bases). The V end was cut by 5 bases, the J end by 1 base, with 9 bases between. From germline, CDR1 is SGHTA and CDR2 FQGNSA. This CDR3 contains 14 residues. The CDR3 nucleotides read TGTGCCAGCAGCCAGACAGTTTCTGGAAACACCATATATTTT. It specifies CASSQTVSGNTIYF. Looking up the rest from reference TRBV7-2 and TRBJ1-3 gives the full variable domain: GAGVSQSPSNKVTEKGKDVELRCDPISGHTALYWYRQSLGQGLEFLIYFQGNSAPDKSGLPSDRFSAERTGGSVSTLTIQRTQQEDSAVYLCASSQTVSGNTIYFGEGSWLTVV.

The CDR3 is CASSLTGPTEAFF. Written as DNA, the CDR3 is TGTGCCAGCAGCCTAACAGGGCCCACTGAAGCTTTCTTT. This chain uses TRBV3-1 with TRBJ1-1; D is possibly TRBD1 (6 bases). This CDR3 spans 13 amino acids. The ends were cut back, 4 bases at V and 4 bases at J, with 10 bases in the middle. Looked up from germline, CDR1 is LGHDT and CDR2 is YNNKEL (reference sequence).

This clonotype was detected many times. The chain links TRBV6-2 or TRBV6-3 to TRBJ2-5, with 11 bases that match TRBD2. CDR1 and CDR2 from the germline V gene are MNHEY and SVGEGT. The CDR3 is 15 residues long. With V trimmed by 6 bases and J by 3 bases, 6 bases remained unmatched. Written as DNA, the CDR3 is TGTGCCAGCAGGTCTAGCGGGGGGCAAAAAGAGACCCAGTACTTC. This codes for CASRSSGGQKETQYF.

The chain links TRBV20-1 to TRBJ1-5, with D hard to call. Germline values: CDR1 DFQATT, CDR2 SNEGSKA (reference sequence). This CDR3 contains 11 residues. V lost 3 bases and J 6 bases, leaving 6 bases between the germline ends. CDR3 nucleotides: TGCAGTGCTAGTGAAAGTCAGCCCCAGCATTTT. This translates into CSASESQPQHF.

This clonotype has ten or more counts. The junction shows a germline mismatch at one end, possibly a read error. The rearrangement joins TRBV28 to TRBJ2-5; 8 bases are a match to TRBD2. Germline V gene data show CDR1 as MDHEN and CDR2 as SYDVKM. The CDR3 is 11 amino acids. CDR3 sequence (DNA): TGTGCCAGCAGGAAAACTAGCGGTTTCGACTTC. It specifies CASRKTSGFDF.

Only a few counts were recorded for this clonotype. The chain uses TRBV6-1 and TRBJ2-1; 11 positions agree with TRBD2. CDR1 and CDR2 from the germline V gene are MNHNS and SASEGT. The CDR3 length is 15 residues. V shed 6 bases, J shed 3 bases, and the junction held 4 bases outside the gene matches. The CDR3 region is CASSTGTSGYNEQFF. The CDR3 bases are TGTGCCAGCAGCACCGGGACTAGCGGCTACAATGAGCAGTTCTTC.